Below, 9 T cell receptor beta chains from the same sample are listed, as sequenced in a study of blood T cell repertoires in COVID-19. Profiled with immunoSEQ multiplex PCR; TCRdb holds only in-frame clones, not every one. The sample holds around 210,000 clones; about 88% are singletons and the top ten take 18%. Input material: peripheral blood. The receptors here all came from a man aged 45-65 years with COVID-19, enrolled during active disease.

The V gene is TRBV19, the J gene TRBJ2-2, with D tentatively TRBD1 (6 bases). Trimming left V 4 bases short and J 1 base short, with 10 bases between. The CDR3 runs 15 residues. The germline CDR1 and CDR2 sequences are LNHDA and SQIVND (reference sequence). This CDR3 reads CASSTGVMNTGELFF. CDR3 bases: TGTGCCAGTAGTACAGGGGTCATGAACACCGGGGAGCTGTTTTTT. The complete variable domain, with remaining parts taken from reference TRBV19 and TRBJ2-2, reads DGGITQSPKYLFRKEGQNVTLSCEQNLNHDAMYWYRQDPGQGLRLIYYSQIVNDFQKGDIAEGYSVSREKKESFPLTVTSAQKNPTAFYLCASSTGVMNTGELFFGEGSRLTVL.

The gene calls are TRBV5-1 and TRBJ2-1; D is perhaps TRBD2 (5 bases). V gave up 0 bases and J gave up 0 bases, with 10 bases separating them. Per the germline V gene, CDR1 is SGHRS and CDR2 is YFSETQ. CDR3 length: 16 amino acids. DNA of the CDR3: TGCGCCAGCAGCTTGGCTATGGGGAGCTCCTACAATGAGCAGTTCTTC. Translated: CASSLAMGSSYNEQFF.

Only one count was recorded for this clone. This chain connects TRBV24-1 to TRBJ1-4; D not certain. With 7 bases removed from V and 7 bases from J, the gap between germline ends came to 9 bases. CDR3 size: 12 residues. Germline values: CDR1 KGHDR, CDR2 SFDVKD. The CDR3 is CATSTRGEKLFF. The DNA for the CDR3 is TGTGCCACCAGCACCCGAGGTGAAAAACTGTTTTTT.

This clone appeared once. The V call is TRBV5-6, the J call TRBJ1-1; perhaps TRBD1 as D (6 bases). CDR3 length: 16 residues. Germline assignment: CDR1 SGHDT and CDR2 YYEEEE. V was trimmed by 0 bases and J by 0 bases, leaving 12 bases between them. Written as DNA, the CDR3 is TGTGCCAGCAGCTTGGGTGTTGGGACACTGAACACTGAAGCTTTCTTT. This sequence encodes CASSLGVGTLNTEAFF.

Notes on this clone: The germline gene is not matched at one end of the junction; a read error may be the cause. CDR3 coding DNA: TGTGCCAGCAGATTGACAGGGGGCACAAAAAAGGCGAACTTC. This translates into CASRLTGGTKKANF. The chain is built from TRBV6-5 and TRBJ2-4, with 10 positions matching TRBD1. The CDR3 is made up of 14 amino acids. In germline, CDR1 is MNHEY, CDR2 SVGAGI.

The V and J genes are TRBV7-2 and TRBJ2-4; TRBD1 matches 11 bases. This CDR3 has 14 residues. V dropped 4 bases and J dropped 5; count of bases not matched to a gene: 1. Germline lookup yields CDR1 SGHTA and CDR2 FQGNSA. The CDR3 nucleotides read TGTGCCAGCAGCTCGGGACAGGGGGAAAACATTCAGTACTTC. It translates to CASSSGQGENIQYF.

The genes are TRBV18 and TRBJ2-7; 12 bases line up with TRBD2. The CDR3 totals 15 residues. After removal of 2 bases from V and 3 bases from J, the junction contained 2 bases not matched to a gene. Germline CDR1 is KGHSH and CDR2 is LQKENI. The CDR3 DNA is TGTGCCAGCTCACCATCTAGCGGGAGGGACTACGAGCAGTACTTC. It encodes CASSPSSGRDYEQYF.

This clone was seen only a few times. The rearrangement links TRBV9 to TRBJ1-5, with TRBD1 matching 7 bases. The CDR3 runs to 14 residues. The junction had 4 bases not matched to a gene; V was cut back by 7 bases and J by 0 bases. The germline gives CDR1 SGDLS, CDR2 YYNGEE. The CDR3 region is CASARGYSNQPQHF. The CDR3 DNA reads TGTGCCAGCGCCAGGGGGTATAGCAATCAGCCCCAGCATTTT.

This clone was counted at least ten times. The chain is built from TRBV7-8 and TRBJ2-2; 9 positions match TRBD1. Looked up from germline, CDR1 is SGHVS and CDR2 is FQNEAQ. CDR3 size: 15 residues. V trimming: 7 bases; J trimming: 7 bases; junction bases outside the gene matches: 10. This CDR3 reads CASKAGTGKNGELFF. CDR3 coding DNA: TGTGCCAGCAAAGCCGGGACAGGGAAGAACGGGGAGCTGTTTTTT.